This T cell receptor (beta chain) was sequenced in a study of T cell responses to AZD1222 COVID-19 vaccine. Profiled with immunoSEQ multiplex PCR; TCRdb holds only in-frame clones, not every one. The table has nearly 95,000 clones, 90% seen once. V shed 6 bases, J shed 1 base, and the junction held 6 bases outside the gene matches. This CDR3 is built from 15 residues. Germline assignment: CDR1 MNHEY and CDR2 SVGAGI. The clonotype originates from an adult in good health. This specimen consisted of peripheral blood, obtained on day 0 of AZD1222 vaccination. The chain recombines TRBV6-5 with TRBJ2-7, with TRBD1 identical over 10 bases. CDR3 nucleotide sequence: TGTGCCAGCAGGCTTGTGGGACAGGGGTCCTACGAGCAGTACTTC. Protein: CASRLVGQGSYEQYF.